This T cell receptor (beta chain) was captured by sequencing in a study of control samples from healthy donors and cancer patients. Trimming removed 5 bases at V and 5 bases at J, with 3 bases between. The CDR3 spans 10 residues. The germline CDR1 and CDR2 sequences are SGHTA and FQGNSA. Repertoires were generated with immunoSEQ multiplex PCR, while TCRdb's copy carries only in-frame clones and drops some. This sample yields about 130,000 clones, of which nearly 90% are seen a single time; approximately 3.2% belongs to the top ten. Material for sequencing was blood. This TCR derives from a man aged 50-60 years in good health. V is TRBV7-2 and J is TRBJ2-5; D gene uncertain. Here the CDR3 reads CASSRETQYF. DNA for the CDR3: TGTGCCAGCAGCCGGGAGACCCAGTACTTC.